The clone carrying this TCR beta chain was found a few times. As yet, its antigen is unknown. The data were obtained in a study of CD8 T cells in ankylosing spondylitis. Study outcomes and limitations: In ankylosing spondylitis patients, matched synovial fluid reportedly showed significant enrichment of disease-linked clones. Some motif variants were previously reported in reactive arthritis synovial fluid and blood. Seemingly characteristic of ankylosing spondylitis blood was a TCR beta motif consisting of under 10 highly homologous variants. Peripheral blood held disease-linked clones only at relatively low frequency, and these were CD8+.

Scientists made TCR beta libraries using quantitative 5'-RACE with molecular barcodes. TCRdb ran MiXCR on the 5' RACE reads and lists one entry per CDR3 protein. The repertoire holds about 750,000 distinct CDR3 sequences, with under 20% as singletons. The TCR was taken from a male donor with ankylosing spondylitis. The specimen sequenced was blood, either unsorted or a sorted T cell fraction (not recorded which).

CDR3 loop: CASSPGTSGVDTQYF. CDR3 nucleotides: TGTGCCAGCAGCCCTGGGACTAGCGGGGTGGATACGCAGTATTTT. J is TRBJ2-3 and V is TRBV7-2; 13 nucleotides line up with TRBD2. Germline CDR1 SGHTA, CDR2 FQGNSA. This CDR3 is built from 15 residues. The J segment lost 6 bases and the V segment lost 5 bases, leaving 5 bases of the junction unmatched.